The T cell receptor (beta chain) described here comes from a study of blood T cells in healthy people across ages. The amount of total RNA extracted per sample was at least 5.5 micrograms. The second PCR ran roughly 7 to 11 cycles with a sample-barcoded 5' primer and J-beta primers. MiXCR, applied by TCRdb to the 5' RACE reads, yields one record per CDR3 protein. The sample contains about 1.1 million distinct CDR3 sequences, less than 45% of which appear only once. Turning to this clonotype: What it binds is unknown.

Study-level results: Both higher diversity and more naive CD4+ cells marked long-lived donors when set against aged donors.

The sample consisted of blood. The clonotype was recovered from a man between 18 and 35 years old in good health.

The CDR3 sequence is CASSLEENPPYGYTF. The CDR3 DNA reads as TGTGCCAGCAGCTTAGAAGAAAACCCACCCTATGGCTACACCTTC. This chain links TRBV7-9 with TRBJ1-2; no definite D call. This CDR3 has 15 amino acids. Germline CDR1 reads SEHNR; CDR2 reads FQNEAQ (reference sequence). Trimming removed 1 base from V and 4 bases from J, with 13 bases in between.